This T cell receptor beta chain originates from a study of a mutant IDH1 vaccine in newly diagnosed glioma. Overall study: Most had both radiotherapy and temozolomide beforehand; others had only one.

Noted time point: baseline, week 1 (first vaccination visit). Sample treatment: pre-vaccination baseline after standard-of-care therapy. Donor diagnoses consisted of new WHO grade 3 or 4 IDH1-mutant, ATRX-lost astrocytomas. Germline loops: CDR1 GTSNPN, CDR2 SVGIG (reference sequence). The V and J ends lost 2 bases and 0 bases respectively, with 10 bases between them. This CDR3 has 15 residues. Repertoires were generated with immunoSEQ multiplex PCR, while TCRdb's copy carries only in-frame clones and drops some. The sample includes about 51,000 clones, about 74% of them seen just once. Study observations and caveats: Pseudoprogression looked unconnected to shifts in top peripheral T cell clonotypes.

As regards this clone: What it binds is unknown.

The rearrangement links TRBV30 to TRBJ1-4, with D unresolved. This material consisted of PBMCs, taken from a glioma patient treated with radiotherapy, temozolomide or both. The receptor's source is a middle-aged woman with glioma. The DNA for the CDR3 is TGTGCCTGGAGTTCAACACTAGCAACTAATGAAAAACTGTTTTTT. Residues: CAWSSTLATNEKLFF.